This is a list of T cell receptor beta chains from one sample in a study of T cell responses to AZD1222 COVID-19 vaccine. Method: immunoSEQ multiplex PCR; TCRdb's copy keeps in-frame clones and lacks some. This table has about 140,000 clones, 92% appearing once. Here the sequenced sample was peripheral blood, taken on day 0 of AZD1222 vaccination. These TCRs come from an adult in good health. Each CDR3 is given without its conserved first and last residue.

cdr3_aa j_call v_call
ASSGTGVDGYT TRBJ1-2 TRBV2
ASGLSGVFYGYT TRBJ1-2 TRBV28
ANRTSGSYEQY TRBJ2-7 TRBV10-1
ATGGLAGQADTQY TRBJ2-3 TRBV24-1
ASTAGGREAF TRBJ1-1 TRBV27
ASSLKQPYEQY TRBJ2-7 TRBV7-2
ASSSSDRGRKSGYT TRBJ1-2 TRBV27
ASSQVMNYGYT TRBJ1-2 TRBV14
ASRLSIESTGELF TRBJ2-2 TRBV10-2
ASSLVSGDAANEKLF TRBJ1-4 TRBV5-1
ASSLGTSGRGEGTDTQY TRBJ2-3 TRBV5-1
ASSHSYHRENTEAF TRBJ1-1 TRBV4-1
ASSLAGQGNYGYT TRBJ1-2 TRBV7-8
ASSPLGEKLF TRBJ1-4 TRBV28
ASSLAWDTIY TRBJ1-3 TRBV18
ASRNRGQSYEQY TRBJ2-7 TRBV6-5
ASSQPIRGSYEQY TRBJ2-7 TRBV4-1
ASTLGGNTIY TRBJ1-3 TRBV7-9
ASSYDLRPYEQY TRBJ2-7 TRBV11-2
ASSLGTLPYEQY TRBJ2-7 TRBV18
SVEGSGPTDTQY TRBJ2-3 TRBV29-1
ASSRGDGTYEQY TRBJ2-7 TRBV4-1
ASSISGDIYEQY TRBJ2-7 TRBV19
ASSVGQREGRDEQY TRBJ2-7 TRBV9
ASSQDRAGGEKLF TRBJ1-4 TRBV3-1/TRBV3-2
ASRDSGYEQY TRBJ2-7 TRBV2
ASSLSATGNNEQF TRBJ2-1 TRBV9
ASSPLQRGKGSPLH TRBJ1-6 TRBV7-9
ASGLAGQALPSTDTQY TRBJ2-3 TRBV12-5